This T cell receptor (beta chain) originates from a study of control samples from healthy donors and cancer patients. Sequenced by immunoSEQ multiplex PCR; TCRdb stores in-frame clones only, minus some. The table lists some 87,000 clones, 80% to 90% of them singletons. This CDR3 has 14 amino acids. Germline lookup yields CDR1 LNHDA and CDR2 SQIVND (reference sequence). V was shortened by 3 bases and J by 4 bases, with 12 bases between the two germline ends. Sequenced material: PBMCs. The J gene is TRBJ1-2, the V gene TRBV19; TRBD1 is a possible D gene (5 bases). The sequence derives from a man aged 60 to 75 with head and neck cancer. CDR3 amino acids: CASSMQQAPYGYTF. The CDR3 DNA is TGTGCCAGTAGTATGCAACAGGCGCCCTATGGCTACACCTTC.